This entry lists 29 T cell receptor beta chains sequenced from one sample in a study of response to subunit inactivated influenza vaccine. MiXCR, run by TCRdb on the RT-PCR reads, gives a single entry per CDR3 protein. The sample has approximately 170,000 distinct CDR3 sequences; approximately 14% are singletons. This specimen was CD8+ T cells sorted from PBMCs, taken more than 4 days after vaccination. These receptors were collected from a man over 45 who received an inactivated influenza vaccine.

This clonotype was detected a few times. This chain links TRBV7-9 with TRBJ2-1, with D tentatively TRBD2 (5 bases). The CDR3 runs 12 residues. The germline V and J ends were trimmed by 4 bases and 10 bases, with 11 bases remaining between them. Germline CDR1 and CDR2: SEHNR and FQNEAQ (reference sequence). The CDR3 DNA sequence: TGTGCCAGCAGCTGGCTAGCTGCCGAGCAGTTCTTC. Translation gives CASSWLAAEQFF. The whole variable domain, filled in from reference TRBV7-9 and TRBJ2-1, reads DTGVSQNPRHKITKRGQNVTFRCDPISEHNRLYWYRQTLGQGPEFLTYFQNEAQLEKSRLLSDRFSAERPKGSFSTLEIQRTEQGDSAMYLCASSWLAAEQFFGPGTRLTVL.

The sample holds many counts of this clonotype. This chain links TRBV12-3 or TRBV12-4 with TRBJ2-1, with 13 bases identical to TRBD2. J gave up 4 bases and V 5 bases, and 5 bases lay outside the gene matches. The CDR3 is 16 residues long. The CDR3 DNA reads as TGTGCCAGCAGTCCCCCGGGACTAGCGGGGTACAATGAGCAGTTCTTC. Its protein is CASSPPGLAGYNEQFF.

This clonotype was counted between two and nine times. V usage is TRBV28 and J usage is TRBJ2-2; no clear D gene. The CDR3 loop spans 15 amino acids. Between the trimmed V and J ends, which lost 2 bases and 2 bases, there was a span of 9 bases. Germline-derived CDR1 and CDR2 are MDHEN and SYDVKM. The DNA of the CDR3 is TGTGCCAGCAGTTTACGGATTGTAAACACCGGGGAGCTGTTTTTT. Protein: CASSLRIVNTGELFF.

This clonotype has ten or more counts. V usage is TRBV6-2 or TRBV6-3 and J usage is TRBJ2-2; a possible D gene is TRBD2 (7 bases). The CDR3 has 15 residues. V lost 6 bases, J lost 7 bases, and 18 bases lay in between. Germline assignment: CDR1 MNHEY and CDR2 SVGEGT. CDR3: CASSLFAGASGELFF. The CDR3 DNA reads TGTGCCAGCAGCCTCTTTGCGGGGGCTAGCGGGGAGCTGTTTTTT.

This clonotype was observed at least ten times. The genes are TRBV9 and TRBJ2-1; 7 bases align to TRBD1. Per germline, CDR1 SGDLS and CDR2 YYNGEE. After removal of 2 bases from V and 1 base from J, the junction contained 3 bases not matched to a gene. There are 15 residues in the CDR3. This CDR3 reads CASSVGTASYNEQFF. For the CDR3, the DNA is TGTGCCAGCAGCGTTGGGACAGCGTCCTACAATGAGCAGTTCTTC.

There are a few counts of this clonotype. The chain employs TRBV9 and TRBJ2-1, with D possibly being TRBD2 (6 bases). This CDR3 contains 15 residues. Between the trimmed V and J ends, which lost 2 bases and 4 bases, there was a span of 13 bases. Germline V gene sequence: CDR1 SGDLS, CDR2 YYNGEE. The CDR3: CASSVMEGGYNEQFF. The CDR3 region has the DNA TGTGCCAGCAGCGTCATGGAGGGTGGGTACAATGAGCAGTTCTTC.

This clonotype has a handful of counts. The V gene is TRBV10-3, the J gene TRBJ2-7, with TRBD1 matching 8 bases. This CDR3 has 12 residues. Germline CDR1 ENHRY, CDR2 SYGVKD. After removal of 8 bases from V and 3 bases from J, the junction contained 3 bases not matched to a gene. The CDR3 DNA is TGTGCCATCCTTACAGGGGGCTACGAGCAGTACTTC. This sequence encodes CAILTGGYEQYF.

Many counts were recorded for this clonotype. V usage is TRBV2 and J usage is TRBJ2-5; D assignment may be TRBD1 or TRBD2 (5 bases each). The CDR3 totals 13 residues. Trimming cost V 11 bases and J 3 bases, with 16 bases left between them. Germline assignment: CDR1 SNHLY and CDR2 FYNNEI. The CDR3 reads CAESRDGEETQYF. CDR3 DNA sequence: TGTGCCGAAAGCCGGGACGGCGAAGAGACCCAGTACTTC.

This clonotype was seen many times. The V gene is TRBV12-3 or TRBV12-4, the J gene TRBJ2-2, with D possibly TRBD2 on 5 matching bases. The CDR3 length is 15 residues. V was trimmed by 5 bases and J by 4 bases, leaving 14 bases between them. CDR3 loop: CASSIYRRTTGELFF. CDR3 sequence (DNA): TGTGCCAGCAGTATATATAGGAGGACCACCGGGGAGCTGTTTTTT.

This clonotype turned up a few times. The chain links TRBV6-5 to TRBJ2-5; D gene uncertain. Germline CDR1 MNHEY, CDR2 SVGAGI. Trimming shortened V by 2 bases and J by 4 bases, and 8 bases separated the two germline ends. The CDR3 covers 13 residues. This CDR3 is CASSYSRSETQYF. The CDR3 DNA is TGTGCCAGCAGTTACAGTAGGTCAGAGACCCAGTACTTC.

This clonotype was counted between two and nine times. This sequence joins TRBV28 and TRBJ1-4, with D possibly being TRBD1 (6 bases). The V end was cut by 2 bases, the J end by 8 bases, with 15 bases between. The CDR3 contains 15 residues. Germline lookup yields CDR1 MDHEN and CDR2 SYDVKM. The CDR3 reads CASSLSGGRREKLFF. CDR3 nucleotide sequence: TGTGCCAGCAGTTTAAGCGGGGGGCGAAGGGAAAAACTGTTTTTT.

V gene TRBV12-3 or TRBV12-4 combines with J gene TRBJ1-4; D might be TRBD1 (5 bases). CDR3 length: 14 residues. Trimming cost V 3 bases and J 4 bases, with 9 bases left between them. The CDR3 DNA reads TGTGCCAGCAGTTTTGGGACCTATAATGAAAAACTGTTTTTT. It encodes CASSFGTYNEKLFF.

The V and J genes are TRBV12-3 or TRBV12-4 and TRBJ2-5; TRBD2 might be the D (5 bases). The V end lost 2 bases, the J end lost 4 bases, and 11 bases lay between the germline ends. This CDR3 has 14 amino acids. The CDR3 region is CASSLPGKIETQYF. The CDR3, as DNA: TGTGCCAGCAGTTTACCGGGAAAAATAGAGACCCAGTACTTC.

This clonotype was observed at least ten times. In DNA form, the CDR3 reads TGTGCCACCAGTGATGCAAGACAGCGATACGAGCAGTACTTC. This encodes CATSDARQRYEQYF. The chain recombines TRBV24-1 with TRBJ2-7; D may be TRBD1 (5 bases). The CDR3 extends over 14 amino acids. Trimming cost V 3 bases and J 4 bases, with 12 bases left between them. CDR1 and CDR2 (germline): KGHDR, SFDVKD.

This clonotype was picked up a small number of times. This chain connects TRBV28 to TRBJ1-2; 7 bases match TRBD1. Germline V CDR1 and CDR2: MDHEN, SYDVKM. The CDR3 sequence is 17 residues long. The J segment lost 1 base and the V segment lost 8 bases, leaving 16 bases of the junction unmatched. In DNA form, the CDR3 reads TGTGCCAGCGCCACACAAATAGGGACAGAAGTTAACTATGGCTACACCTTC. The encoded protein is CASATQIGTEVNYGYTF.

This rearrangement joins TRBV6-5 to TRBJ2-1; no clear D. Per the germline V gene, CDR1 is MNHEY and CDR2 is SVGAGI. V dropped 3 bases and J dropped 7 bases, with 10 bases sitting between them. There are 13 residues in the CDR3. CDR3 nucleotide sequence: TGTGCCAGCAGTTATTCCCTCCTTAATGAGCAGTTCTTC. Translated, it gives CASSYSLLNEQFF.

V usage is TRBV15 and J usage is TRBJ2-4, with TRBD2 matching over 13 bases. V lost 5 bases and J lost 7; bases outside the gene matches: 5. The CDR3 covers 15 residues. The germline gives CDR1 LNHNV, CDR2 YYDKDF (reference sequence). As DNA, the CDR3 is TGTGCCACCAGCGGTGGACTAGCGGGAGAGAACATTCAGTACTTC. Its translation is CATSGGLAGENIQYF. The full variable domain, rest sourced from reference TRBV15 and TRBJ2-4, is DAMVIQNPRYQVTQFGKPVTLSCSQTLNHNVMYWYQQKSSQAPKLLFHYYDKDFNNEADTPDNFQSRRPNTSFCFLDIRSPGLGDTAMYLCATSGGLAGENIQYFGAGTRLSVL.

The genes are TRBV6-6 and TRBJ2-7; TRBD1 agrees at 8 bases. V was pared by 7 bases and J by 5 bases, with 7 bases of the junction left unmatched. Germline CDR1 reads MNHNY; CDR2 reads SVGAGI (reference sequence). The CDR3 covers 13 residues. The CDR3: CASTLDRVDEQYF. CDR3 bases: TGTGCCAGCACCCTGGACAGGGTAGACGAGCAGTACTTC.

The J gene is TRBJ1-5, the V gene TRBV6-5, with TRBD1 identical over 7 bases. The germline V gene encodes CDR1 MNHEY and CDR2 SVGAGI. V was clipped by 4 bases and J by 5 bases; unmatched bases: 8. There are 15 residues in the CDR3. The CDR3 DNA reads TGTGCCAGCAGTTTAAGGTCAGGGGGGGATCAGCCCCAGCATTTT. The encoded protein is CASSLRSGGDQPQHF.

The chain is built from TRBV19 and TRBJ2-3; 9 bases map to TRBD2. CDR3 length: 16 residues. The germline V gene has CDR1 LNHDA and CDR2 SQIVND (reference sequence). V shed 5 bases, J shed 0 bases, and the junction held 6 bases outside the gene matches. CDR3 nucleotide sequence: TGTGCCAGTAGTCTCCGACTAGCGGCTAGCACAGATACGCAGTATTTT. Encoded protein: CASSLRLAASTDTQYF.

The chain has TRBV6-2 or TRBV6-3 and TRBJ2-4; perhaps TRBD1 as D (6 bases). The germline V and J ends were trimmed by 2 bases and 8 bases, with 10 bases remaining between them. The CDR3 is 13 amino acids. Germline lookup yields CDR1 MNHEY and CDR2 SVGEGT. CDR3 in amino acids: CASSYAGADIQYF. The CDR3 DNA is TGTGCCAGCAGTTACGCAGGGGCGGACATTCAGTACTTC.

This clonotype was seen more than once but under ten times. The chain employs TRBV5-5 and TRBJ2-7, with TRBD2 matching over 8 bases. The CDR3 contains 15 residues. The junction had 10 bases not matched to a gene; V was cut back by 4 bases and J by 4 bases. Germline CDR1 and CDR2: SGHKS and YYEKEE (reference sequence). The CDR3 nucleotides are TGTGCCAGCAGCGCTGGACTAGCCGATTCATACGAGCAGTACTTC. Amino acid sequence: CASSAGLADSYEQYF.

The chain couples TRBV28 to TRBJ2-3, with TRBD2 matching 9 bases. This CDR3 contains 15 residues. V lost 5 bases, J lost 3 bases, and 6 bases stayed unmatched. CDR1 and CDR2 (germline): MDHEN, SYDVKM. CDR3 nucleotide sequence: TGTGCCAGCAGTCTTAGCGGGAGAAGGACAGATACGCAGTATTTT. Translation: CASSLSGRRTDTQYF.

This chain joins TRBV10-3 and TRBJ2-7; D perhaps matches TRBD2 (6 bases). The CDR3 runs 15 residues. Germline V CDR1 and CDR2: ENHRY, SYGVKD. V lost 6 bases to trimming and J lost 0 bases, with 15 bases between them. In DNA, the CDR3 is TGTGCCATCAGCGGGGACTTCACAAGCTCCTACGAGCAGTACTTC. It encodes CAISGDFTSSYEQYF.

There are many counts of this clonotype. This sequence joins TRBV12-3 or TRBV12-4 and TRBJ2-3; 8 bases are shared with TRBD1. The junction had 9 bases not matched to a gene; V was cut back by 5 bases and J by 5 bases. The CDR3 spans 15 residues. CDR3 in DNA: TGTGCCAGCAGTGGATCAGGGGGCGCGGAAGATACGCAGTATTTT. Protein sequence: CASSGSGGAEDTQYF.

This chain links TRBV28 with TRBJ1-2; D unclear. V lost 6 bases, J lost 2 bases, and 16 bases lay in between. The CDR3 consists of 15 residues. The V gene's germline CDR1 is MDHEN and CDR2 SYDVKM. DNA for the CDR3: TGTGCCAGCAGCACCCCAAGACCGTCGAACTATGGCTACACCTTC. It translates to CASSTPRPSNYGYTF.

This clonotype came up many times. The V gene is TRBV24-1, the J gene TRBJ2-3, with TRBD1 identical over 8 bases. Trimming removed 3 bases from V and 1 base from J; junction bases left unmatched: 23. The CDR3 has 22 amino acids. Germline CDR1 is KGHDR and CDR2 is SFDVKD. The CDR3 region has the DNA TGTGCCACCAGTGATCCAGCGCCCGATGTAAAGACAGGGGTCCTCGGCACAGATACGCAGTATTTT. It specifies CATSDPAPDVKTGVLGTDTQYF.

This clonotype was observed a handful of times. This rearrangement joins TRBV4-1 to TRBJ1-1; D unresolved. The CDR3 extends over 17 amino acids. The V gene lost 4 bases and the J gene lost 0 bases, with 18 bases spanning the gap. Germline V gives CDR1 MGHRA, CDR2 YSYEKL. CDR3 sequence: CASSPHAPGIMNTEAFF. For the CDR3, the DNA is TGCGCCAGCAGCCCTCATGCCCCGGGGATCATGAACACTGAAGCTTTCTTT.

This sequence joins TRBV9 and TRBJ2-5; D is ambiguous. The germline V gene has CDR1 SGDLS and CDR2 YYNGEE. Trimming stripped 0 bases from V and 1 base from J, with 7 bases between. This CDR3 comprises 14 residues. The DNA of the CDR3 is TGTGCCAGCAGCGTAGATGCAGGCCAAGAGACCCAGTACTTC. This sequence encodes CASSVDAGQETQYF.